This T cell receptor beta chain appears in the sequencing data of a study of cytomegalovirus exposure and HLA in healthy donors. A multiplex PCR was run with 60 Vbeta primers and 13 Jbeta primers. Sequencing used immunoSEQ multiplex PCR; TCRdb keeps in-frame clones, though not all of them. Of fewer than 200,000 clones listed, over 80% are singletons. The germline CDR1 and CDR2 sequences are SGHVS and FQNEAQ. The CDR3 is 15 residues long. V was clipped by 0 bases and J by 5 bases, with 13 bases between them. The V and J genes are TRBV7-8 and TRBJ2-5; D might be TRBD2 (6 bases). The material sequenced was PBMCs. The TCR sequence derives from a girl aged 5-17 years in good health and CMV-seropositive. CDR3 sequence (DNA): TGTGCCAGCAGCTTAGCGCCCGGGAGCGAGGAGACCCAGTACTTC. It translates to CASSLAPGSEETQYF.